These 10 T cell receptor beta chains share one sample of origin, sequenced in a study of CD8 T cells in ankylosing spondylitis. TCRdb ran MiXCR on the 5' RACE reads and lists one entry per CDR3 protein. The sample has roughly 86,000 distinct CDR3 sequences; about 9% are singletons. Sequenced material: blood, either unsorted or a sorted T cell fraction (not recorded which). The source is a male donor with ankylosing spondylitis or in good health (not recorded which).

The rearrangement joins TRBV10-3 to TRBJ2-3; 10 nucleotides match TRBD2. V was pared by 2 bases and J by 1 base, with 0 bases of the junction left unmatched. CDR1 is ENHRY and CDR2 is SYGVKD in the germline V gene. The CDR3 consists of 15 residues. The CDR3 protein is CAISETSGGTDTQYF. CDR3 sequence (DNA): TGTGCCATCAGTGAGACTAGCGGGGGCACAGATACGCAGTATTTT.

This clonotype was detected many times. The chain is built from TRBV20-1 and TRBJ2-7; tentatively, D is TRBD2 (6 bases). The V end was cut by 1 base, the J end by 2 bases, with 9 bases between. Germline CDR1 and CDR2: DFQATT and SNEGSKA (reference sequence). This CDR3 spans 13 amino acids. CDR3 nucleotide sequence: TGCAGTGCTAGAGCTAGCGCCGCCTACGAGCAGTACTTC. This sequence encodes CSARASAAYEQYF.

This clonotype showed up just a few times. J is TRBJ1-2 and V is TRBV3-1; D is uncertain. Germline V lookup: CDR1 LGHDT, CDR2 YNNKEL (reference sequence). The CDR3 totals 13 residues. V was clipped by 4 bases and J by 3 bases, with 9 bases between them. The CDR3: CASSRGSDYGYTF. The CDR3 DNA is TGTGCCAGCAGCCGAGGGTCCGACTATGGCTACACCTTC.

This clonotype appeared many times. The genes are TRBV5-1 and TRBJ1-4, with D possibly matching TRBD1 (5 bases). V lost 2 bases, J lost 3 bases, and 14 bases lay in between. Germline loops: CDR1 SGHRS, CDR2 YFSETQ. This CDR3 is 16 amino acids long. The CDR3 DNA reads as TGCGCCAGCAGCTTAGACAGTTATGGGTCTAATGAAAAACTGTTTTTT. This encodes CASSLDSYGSNEKLFF.

There are many counts of this clonotype. The V and J genes are TRBV28 and TRBJ2-3; no firm D call. The CDR3 covers 15 residues. Trimming removed 5 bases from V and 0 bases from J, with 12 bases in between. Germline V gene sequence: CDR1 MDHEN, CDR2 SYDVKM. The CDR3 reads CASSGRTASTDTQYF. DNA for the CDR3: TGTGCCAGCAGTGGTAGGACCGCTAGCACAGATACGCAGTATTTT.

This clonotype was found many times. The CDR3 region has the DNA TGTGCCACCAGTGATCCTGACAGGCTCCTCACAGATACGCAGTATTTT. This codes for CATSDPDRLLTDTQYF. V gene TRBV24-1 combines with J gene TRBJ2-3, with D maybe TRBD1 (6 bases). This CDR3 is built from 16 residues. V shed 3 bases and J shed 2 bases, with 14 bases lying between them. The germline V gene has CDR1 KGHDR and CDR2 SFDVKD.

The gene calls are TRBV5-5 and TRBJ1-6, with D possibly TRBD1 on 5 matching bases. V lost 4 bases and J 5 bases, leaving 10 bases between the germline ends. CDR3 length: 14 residues. Germline CDR1 reads SGHKS; CDR2 reads YYEKEE (reference sequence). CDR3 protein: CASSQGNNNSPLHF. The DNA of the CDR3 is TGTGCCAGCAGCCAGGGAAACAATAATTCACCCCTCCACTTT.

This clonotype was observed at least ten times. The J gene is TRBJ1-5, the V gene TRBV20-1, with D hard to call. V lost 0 bases, J lost 1 base, and 10 bases lay in between. This CDR3 has 15 residues. From germline, CDR1 is DFQATT and CDR2 SNEGSKA (reference sequence). The CDR3 reads CSARDWVRSNQPQHF. DNA for the CDR3: TGCAGTGCTAGAGATTGGGTCCGGAGCAATCAGCCCCAGCATTTT.

Ten or more counts support this clonotype. V and J are TRBV3-1 and TRBJ2-7; 8 nucleotides match TRBD1. The CDR3 length is 14 residues. The germline V gene has CDR1 LGHDT and CDR2 YNNKEL (reference sequence). J was trimmed by 7 bases and V by 2 bases; bases with no gene match: 7. CDR3 nucleotide sequence: TGTGCCAGCAGCCAAACGGACAGGGATGGGGAGCAGTACTTC. Amino acid sequence: CASSQTDRDGEQYF.

In this sample, this clonotype turned up a few times. The chain joins TRBV20-1 to TRBJ2-5; D assignment may be TRBD1 or TRBD2 (5 bases each). The CDR3 has 14 residues. V was pared by 5 bases and J by 2 bases, with 15 bases between. Germline assignment: CDR1 DFQATT and CDR2 SNEGSKA (reference sequence). DNA of the CDR3: TGCAGTGCTCCCGACTCGGGGCATCAAGAGACCCAGTACTTC. As protein: CSAPDSGHQETQYF.